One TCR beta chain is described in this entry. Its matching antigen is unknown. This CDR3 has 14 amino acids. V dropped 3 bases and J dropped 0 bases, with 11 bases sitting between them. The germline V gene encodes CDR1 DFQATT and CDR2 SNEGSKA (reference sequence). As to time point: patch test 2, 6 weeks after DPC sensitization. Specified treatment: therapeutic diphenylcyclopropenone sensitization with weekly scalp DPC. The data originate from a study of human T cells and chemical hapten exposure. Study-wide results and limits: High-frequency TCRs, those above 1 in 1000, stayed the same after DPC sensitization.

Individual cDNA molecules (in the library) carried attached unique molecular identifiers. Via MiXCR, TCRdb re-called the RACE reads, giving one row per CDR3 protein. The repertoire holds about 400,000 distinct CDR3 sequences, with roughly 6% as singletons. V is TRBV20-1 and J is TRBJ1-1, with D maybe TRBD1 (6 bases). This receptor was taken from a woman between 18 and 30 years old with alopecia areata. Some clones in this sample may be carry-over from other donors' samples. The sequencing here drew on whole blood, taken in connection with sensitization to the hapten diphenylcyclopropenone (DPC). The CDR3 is CSARDRILNTEAFF. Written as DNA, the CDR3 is TGCAGTGCTAGGGACAGAATCCTGAACACTGAAGCTTTCTTT.